This T cell receptor beta chain was obtained from a study of cytomegalovirus exposure and HLA in healthy donors. Overall study: The study placed 70% to 85% of its 398 genotyped donors in the Caucasian-associated ancestry cluster.

Primers: 60 Vbeta forward and 13 Jbeta reverse. Original methodology: Some 9.9 million of tens of millions of unique TCR beta chains were shared, per a later count. The data were produced by immunoSEQ multiplex PCR, yet TCRdb's version contains in-frame clones alone and is incomplete. V and J calls and clone size come straight from that table; D and trimming were deduced from the DNA. The sample shows 100,000 to 150,000 clones, about two thirds of them seen only once. General observations from the study: V segments that were indistinguishable, TRBV6-2 and TRBV6-3 among them, were omitted from analysis.

This CDR3 spans 14 amino acids. V was pared by 2 bases and J by 8 bases, with 13 bases between. Germline V gives CDR1 KGHSH, CDR2 LQKENI. A word on this clone: The target antigen is unknown.

The rearrangement uses TRBV18 and TRBJ2-1; possibly TRBD1 for D (5 bases). The sequenced sample was PBMCs. The clonotype originates from a man aged 30 to 39 in good health and CMV-seronegative. The CDR3 DNA reads as TGTGCCAGCTCACCAGGGTCCAGGGAAGATGAGCAGTTCTTC. This translates into CASSPGSREDEQFF.